This T cell receptor beta chain was identified in a study of T cell changes during pregnancy in multiple sclerosis. There are 16 residues in the CDR3. Germline V gives CDR1 SGHTA, CDR2 FQGNSA. Trimming pared 0 bases from V and 0 bases from J, leaving 11 bases between. TCRdb's copy holds only in-frame clones and misses some; the assay was immunoSEQ multiplex PCR. The table lists approximately 66,000 clones, 91% of them singletons. The chain has TRBV7-2 and TRBJ1-1, with D perhaps TRBD1 (6 bases). Sequenced material: CD8+ T cells from peripheral blood mononuclear cells, taken before pregnancy. The TCR originated in a female donor with multiple sclerosis, enrolled in a pregnancy study. In DNA, the CDR3 is TGTGCCAGCAGCTTAGCGCGAAGGGACATGAACACTGAAGCTTTCTTT. Amino acid sequence: CASSLARRDMNTEAFF. The whole variable domain, remainder taken from reference TRBV7-2 and TRBJ1-1, is GAGVSQSPSNKVTEKGKDVELRCDPISGHTALYWYRQSLGQGLEFLIYFQGNSAPDKSGLPSDRFSAERTGGSVSTLTIQRTQQEDSAVYLCASSLARRDMNTEAFFGQGTRLTVV.